Shown below are 25 T cell receptor beta chains from a single sample sequenced in a study of cytomegalovirus exposure and HLA in healthy donors. PCR primers comprised 60 Vbeta and 13 Jbeta primers. Sequencing was performed with immunoSEQ multiplex PCR; in TCRdb, only in-frame clones are kept and a portion is missing. The sample gives about 150,000 clones, 60% to 70% of which show up once; roughly 7% is in the top ten. The sequenced sample was PBMCs. All receptors derive from a woman aged 60 to 75 in good health and CMV-seropositive.

The CDR3 is CASSLESLDRGGYGYTF. Written as DNA, the CDR3 is TGCGCCAGCAGCTTGGAATCGCTGGACAGGGGCGGCTATGGCTACACCTTC. This chain connects TRBV5-1 to TRBJ1-2; 9 bases agree with TRBD1. Germline V gene data show CDR1 as SGHRS and CDR2 as YFSETQ. V gave up 0 bases and J gave up 4 bases; unmatched junction bases: 10. The CDR3 runs 17 residues.

The chain employs TRBV7-6 and TRBJ2-7; 7 bases fit TRBD2. This CDR3 is 16 amino acids long. Trimming removed 1 base from V and 0 bases from J; junction bases left unmatched: 6. Germline values: CDR1 SGHVS, CDR2 FNYEAQ. CDR3 loop: CASSLVAAGVSYEQYF. The CDR3, as DNA: TGTGCCAGCAGCTTAGTCGCTGCGGGGGTCTCCTACGAGCAGTACTTC.

Notes on this clone: The junction departs from the called germline gene at one end, perhaps through a read error. The rearrangement joins TRBV7-7 to TRBJ2-1, with TRBD1 identical over 7 bases. There are 15 residues in the CDR3. The germline V gene encodes CDR1 SSHAT and CDR2 FNYEAQ (reference sequence). Here the CDR3 DNA reads TGTGCTAGCAGCCGAGGACAGGTCTCCTACAATGAGCAGTTCTTC. Translation: CASSRGQVSYNEQFF.

This chain connects TRBV4-1 to TRBJ2-1, with TRBD2 matching over 9 bases. Trimming removed 0 bases from V and 3 bases from J; junction bases left unmatched: 3. The germline gives CDR1 MGHRA, CDR2 YSYEKL. The CDR3 has 16 amino acids. For the CDR3, the DNA is TGCGCCAGCAGCCAAGAATCTAGCGGGATCTACAATGAGCAGTTCTTC. Translated: CASSQESSGIYNEQFF.

This clone has just one count. This chain uses TRBV19 with TRBJ1-1; D possibly corresponds to TRBD1 (5 bases). The CDR3 sequence is 14 residues long. Trimming took 5 bases from V and 3 from J, leaving 13 bases between them. CDR1 is LNHDA and CDR2 is SQIVND in the germline V gene (reference sequence). CDR3 protein: CASSWGTTDTEAFF. The CDR3 coding sequence is TGTGCCAGTAGTTGGGGGACTACAGACACTGAAGCTTTCTTT.

This chain connects TRBV9 to TRBJ2-7, with D maybe TRBD2 (6 bases). From germline, CDR1 is SGDLS and CDR2 YYNGEE. This CDR3 contains 15 residues. V dropped 3 bases and J dropped 2 bases, with 15 bases sitting between them. The CDR3 sequence is CASSAPSSETYEQYF. In DNA form, the CDR3 reads TGTGCCAGCAGCGCGCCGTCTAGCGAGACCTACGAGCAGTACTTC.

This clone was counted only a few times. This chain connects TRBV2 to TRBJ1-1; D possibly corresponds to TRBD1 (5 bases). V was trimmed by 4 bases and J by 3 bases, leaving 9 bases between them. The CDR3 is 13 residues long. CDR1 and CDR2 from the germline V gene are SNHLY and FYNNEI. The CDR3 region has the DNA TGTGCCAGCAGTGTGCAGGGCTACACTGAAGCTTTCTTT. This codes for CASSVQGYTEAFF. The full variable domain, rest sourced from reference TRBV2 and TRBJ1-1, is EPEVTQTPSHQVTQMGQEVILRCVPISNHLYFYWYRQILGQKVEFLVSFYNNEISEKSEIFDDQFSVERPDGSNFTLKIRSTKLEDSAMYFCASSVQGYTEAFFGQGTRLTVV.

This chain uses TRBV28 with TRBJ2-3, with 12 bases aligning to TRBD1. The CDR3 extends over 16 amino acids. Germline values: CDR1 MDHEN, CDR2 SYDVKM. Germline trimming cut 5 bases from V and 4 bases from J; bases unmatched to any gene: 7. The CDR3 sequence is CASSTRDRGLPDTQYF. The DNA for the CDR3 is TGTGCCAGCAGTACTCGGGACAGGGGGCTTCCAGATACGCAGTATTTT.

CDR3 amino acids: CASSSPGQGNEKLFF. CDR3 bases: TGCGCCAGCAGCTCACCGGGACAGGGGAATGAAAAACTGTTTTTT. The rearrangement links TRBV5-1 to TRBJ1-4; 10 bases are shared with TRBD1. The CDR3 sequence is 15 residues long. V lost 3 bases, J lost 5 bases, and 4 bases stayed unmatched. CDR1 is SGHRS, CDR2 YFSETQ, per germline.

The chain couples TRBV7-2 to TRBJ1-4; the D gene is possibly TRBD1 (5 bases). The germline V gene has CDR1 SGHTA and CDR2 FQGNSA. The ends were cut back, 6 bases at V and 5 bases at J, with 16 bases in the middle. The CDR3 is 15 residues long. In DNA, the CDR3 is TGTGCCAGCAGTAAAGGTCGACAGTTAAATGAAAAACTGTTTTTT. Its protein is CASSKGRQLNEKLFF.

V usage is TRBV27 and J usage is TRBJ2-7; D remains ambiguous. The CDR3 length is 15 residues. Trimming stripped 8 bases from V and 2 bases from J, with 19 bases between. The germline V gene encodes CDR1 MNHEY and CDR2 SMNVEV (reference sequence). This CDR3 reads CASSLQFNIAYEQYF. CDR3 coding DNA: TGTGCCAGCTCCCTTCAGTTTAATATTGCCTACGAGCAGTACTTC.

This chain links TRBV28 with TRBJ1-1, with D maybe TRBD1 (5 bases). Trimming took 6 bases from V and 5 from J, leaving 13 bases between them. In germline, CDR1 is MDHEN, CDR2 SYDVKM. The CDR3 totals 13 residues. The CDR3 DNA reads TGTGCCAGCAGCCGGACCTCAGGGACTGAAGCTTTCTTT. This gives the protein CASSRTSGTEAFF. Using reference TRBV28 and TRBJ1-1 for the parts outside the CDR3, the full variable domain is DVKVTQSSRYLVKRTGEKVFLECVQDMDHENMFWYRQDPGLGLRLIYFSYDVKMKEKGDIPEGYSVSREKKERFSLILESASTNQTSMYLCASSRTSGTEAFFGQGTRLTVV.

This sequence joins TRBV7-2 and TRBJ1-1; D not certain. CDR1 SGHTA and CDR2 FQGNSA come from the germline V gene. The V gene lost 2 bases and the J gene lost 1 base, with 11 bases spanning the gap. This CDR3 has 15 amino acids. The chain's CDR3 is CASSLFLQANTEAFF. CDR3 coding DNA: TGTGCCAGCAGCTTATTCCTTCAGGCGAACACTGAAGCTTTCTTT.

This clone showed up just a few times. The J gene is TRBJ1-2, the V gene TRBV28, with 9 bases aligning to TRBD1. The CDR3 length is 15 residues. The V gene's germline CDR1 is MDHEN and CDR2 SYDVKM. Trimming at V came to 7 bases and at J to 4 bases, leaving 10 bases not matched to a gene. This CDR3 is CASIARGQGGYGYTF. The CDR3 DNA reads as TGTGCCAGCATTGCAAGGGGACAGGGTGGCTATGGCTACACCTTC.

This clone turned up a few times. This chain joins TRBV2 and TRBJ1-5, with a possible D match to TRBD1 (5 bases). CDR1 and CDR2 (germline): SNHLY, FYNNEI. With 3 bases removed from V and 4 bases from J, the gap between germline ends came to 13 bases. The CDR3 length is 15 residues. The CDR3 sequence: CASSDTFGGNQPQHF. The CDR3, as DNA: TGTGCCAGCAGTGACACATTCGGGGGGAATCAGCCCCAGCATTTT.

This chain's CDR3 is CASSIGLEETQYF. Here the CDR3 DNA reads TGTGCCAGTAGTATAGGACTAGAGGAGACCCAGTACTTC. V usage is TRBV19 and J usage is TRBJ2-5; D might be TRBD2 (6 bases). Germline V gives CDR1 LNHDA, CDR2 SQIVND (reference sequence). Trimming cost V 1 base and J 5 bases, with 8 bases left between them. This CDR3 has 13 amino acids.

A single count supports this clone. J is TRBJ2-3 and V is TRBV5-1; 7 bases agree with TRBD1. Trimming cost V 0 bases and J 5 bases; bases outside gene matches: 12. This CDR3 is built from 17 residues. From germline, CDR1 is SGHRS and CDR2 YFSETQ. Written as DNA, the CDR3 is TGCGCCAGCAGCTTGGAACCAGGGGGTTCGAGCCAAGATACGCAGTATTTT. Residues: CASSLEPGGSSQDTQYF. Variable domain in full (rest from reference TRBV5-1 and TRBJ2-3): KAGVTQTPRYLIKTRGQQVTLSCSPISGHRSVSWYQQTPGQGLQFLFEYFSETQRNKGNFPGRFSGRQFSNSRSEMNVSTLELGDSALYLCASSLEPGGSSQDTQYFGPGTRLTVL.

This clone was found once. V usage is TRBV4-1 and J usage is TRBJ1-5; 8 nucleotides align to TRBD1. This CDR3 spans 16 amino acids. CDR1 MGHRA and CDR2 YSYEKL come from the germline V gene. Losses at the gene ends were 0 bases for V and 7 bases for J; bases not matched to a gene: 8. The CDR3 DNA is TGCGCCAGCAGCCAAGATATAGGACAGGGCCACCAGCCCCAGCATTTT. It specifies CASSQDIGQGHQPQHF.

The sample holds a few counts of this clone. This sequence joins TRBV7-9 and TRBJ1-5; D possibly corresponds to TRBD1 (5 bases). Trimming cost V 3 bases and J 3 bases, with 9 bases left between them. This CDR3 comprises 14 residues. Germline-derived CDR1 and CDR2 are SEHNR and FQNEAQ (reference sequence). CDR3 residues: CASSFGQINQPQHF. CDR3 DNA sequence: TGTGCCAGCAGCTTCGGACAAATCAATCAGCCCCAGCATTTT. Together with reference TRBV7-9 and TRBJ1-5, the CDR3 gives the full variable domain: DTGVSQNPRHKITKRGQNVTFRCDPISEHNRLYWYRQTLGQGPEFLTYFQNEAQLEKSRLLSDRFSAERPKGSFSTLEIQRTEQGDSAMYLCASSFGQINQPQHFGDGTRLSIL.

The chain recombines TRBV19 with TRBJ2-7; 7 nucleotides match TRBD1. Germline V CDR1 and CDR2: LNHDA, SQIVND (reference sequence). V gave up 0 bases and J gave up 2 bases; unmatched junction bases: 7. CDR3 length: 16 residues. The CDR3 DNA is TGTGCCAGTAGTATAGATCCGGGACAGCATACCTACGAGCAGTACTTC. Protein sequence: CASSIDPGQHTYEQYF.

The chain joins TRBV28 to TRBJ1-2; 7 bases are shared with TRBD1. V lost 6 bases, J lost 4 bases, and 5 bases stayed unmatched. Germline CDR1 is MDHEN and CDR2 is SYDVKM. The CDR3 length is 13 residues. CDR3 protein: CASRLGGPYGYTF. The DNA for the CDR3 is TGTGCCAGCAGACTAGGGGGCCCCTATGGCTACACCTTC.

The chain employs TRBV4-2 and TRBJ2-2; D unclear. The V gene's germline CDR1 is LGHNA and CDR2 YNFKEQ. The ends were cut back, 2 bases at V and 4 bases at J, with 5 bases in the middle. This CDR3 is built from 13 residues. The CDR3 DNA reads TGTGCCAGCAGCCAAACGGGCACCGGGGAGCTGTTTTTT. Translating gives CASSQTGTGELFF.

In its sample, this clone was seen once. V and J are TRBV7-9 and TRBJ2-5; TRBD2 matches 7 bases. CDR3 length: 17 amino acids. Germline trimming cut 6 bases from V and 1 base from J; bases unmatched to any gene: 14. From germline, CDR1 is SEHNR and CDR2 FQNEAQ (reference sequence). The CDR3 DNA is TGTGCCAGCAGTTCCGGTCGTGGCGGGAGCCCCCAAGAGACCCAGTACTTC. Translation: CASSSGRGGSPQETQYF.

The genes are TRBV4-1 and TRBJ2-7; D possibly corresponds to TRBD2 (5 bases). The germline V and J ends were trimmed by 4 bases and 0 bases, with 10 bases remaining between them. There are 14 residues in the CDR3. Per germline, CDR1 MGHRA and CDR2 YSYEKL. The CDR3 loop is CASSRSGGSYEQYF. The CDR3 nucleotides read TGCGCCAGCAGCCGGAGCGGAGGCTCCTACGAGCAGTACTTC.

This rearrangement joins TRBV7-3 to TRBJ2-1, with 10 bases that match TRBD2. CDR3 length equals 16 residues. Per the germline V gene, CDR1 is SGHTA and CDR2 is FQGTGA. V gave up 4 bases and J gave up 0 bases; unmatched junction bases: 3. The CDR3 region has the DNA TGTGCCAGCAGCTCCAGACTAGCGGGCTCCTACAATGAGCAGTTCTTC. This codes for CASSSRLAGSYNEQFF.